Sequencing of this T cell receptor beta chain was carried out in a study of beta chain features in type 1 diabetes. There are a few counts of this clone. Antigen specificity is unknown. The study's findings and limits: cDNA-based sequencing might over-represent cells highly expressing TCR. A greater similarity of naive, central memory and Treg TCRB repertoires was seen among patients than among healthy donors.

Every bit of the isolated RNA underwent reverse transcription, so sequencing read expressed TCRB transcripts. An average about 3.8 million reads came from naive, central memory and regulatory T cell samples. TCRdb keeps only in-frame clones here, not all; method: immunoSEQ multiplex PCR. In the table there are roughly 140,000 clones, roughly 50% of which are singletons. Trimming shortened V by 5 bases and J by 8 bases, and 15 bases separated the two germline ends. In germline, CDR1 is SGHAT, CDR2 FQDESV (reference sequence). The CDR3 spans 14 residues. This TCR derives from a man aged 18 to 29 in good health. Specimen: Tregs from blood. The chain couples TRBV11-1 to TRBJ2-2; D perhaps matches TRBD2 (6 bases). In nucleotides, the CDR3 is TGTGCCAGCAGCCTGGGACTCCCTGGGGGGGAGCTGTTTTTT. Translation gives CASSLGLPGGELFF.